Given below is one T cell receptor beta chain in context. Its target is not known. The data were obtained in a study of human versus mouse CDR3 diversity and MHC coevolution. Study background: Samples had between roughly 0.6 x 10^7 and 1.6 x 10^7 valid reads.

Using immunoSEQ multiplex PCR, the repertoire was profiled, and TCRdb retains in-frame clones only, with some absent. Found here are about 77,000 clones, 80% to 95% of them singletons; the top ten hold roughly 0.15%. Naive CD4 T cells were sorted as CD45RO-negative, CD62L-positive. Germline-derived CDR1 and CDR2 are SGHDT and YYEEEE. This CDR3 is 15 amino acids long. Between the trimmed V and J ends, which lost 0 bases and 0 bases, there was a span of 7 bases. General study results and limits: On average, humans showed more CDR3 deletions and insertions than mice.

The sample comprised naive CD4+ T cells from blood. Subset of the sample: CD45RO-negative CD62L-positive naive CD4 T cells. V is TRBV5-6 and J is TRBJ1-5; tentatively, D is TRBD1 (5 bases). The TCR was taken from a person aged 25 to 69 in good health. CDR3 region: CASSLGQFSNQPQHF. The DNA of the CDR3 is TGTGCCAGCAGCTTGGGACAGTTTAGCAATCAGCCCCAGCATTTT.